Sequencing of this T cell receptor beta chain was carried out in a study of blood T cell repertoires in COVID-19. Sequencing used immunoSEQ multiplex PCR; TCRdb keeps in-frame clones, though not all of them. Of about 220,000 clones detected, 82% appear once; the ten largest clones hold about 3.2%. Among Cohort 3 donors, those recovered had two negative PCRs, clearance, or symptom resolution. CDR1 SGHNT and CDR2 YYREEE come from the germline V gene (reference sequence). V shed 0 bases and J shed 6 bases, with 13 bases lying between them. The CDR3 is 14 amino acids. This clone was recorded a few times. This receptor was obtained from a woman between 55 and 75 years old who had recovered from COVID-19. The rearrangement links TRBV5-4 to TRBJ2-7; D not certain. Source material: PBMCs or T cells enriched from blood (not recorded which). The CDR3 loop is CASSLETGPGEQYF. CDR3 nucleotides: TGTGCCAGCAGCTTGGAAACCGGTCCGGGCGAGCAGTACTTC.